Sequencing of this T cell receptor beta chain was carried out in a study of blood T cells in healthy people across ages. General study findings and limits: Observed TCR beta diversity showed a strong correlation with the percentage of naive T cells as measured by flow cytometry.

No fewer than 5.5 micrograms of total RNA were isolated from every sample. As to this clonotype: What it recognizes is unknown.

V lost 5 bases and J 0 bases, leaving 15 bases between the germline ends. Germline V lookup: CDR1 MGHRA, CDR2 YSYEKL. CDR3 length: 16 amino acids. Sample-barcoded 5' priming and a J-beta primer mix drove a second PCR of about 7 to 11 cycles. Via MiXCR, TCRdb re-called the 5' RACE reads, giving one row per CDR3 protein. The repertoire holds 1.5 million to 2 million distinct CDR3 sequences, with about 31% as singletons. The sample was blood. This TCR was sampled from a young woman in good health. The chain recombines TRBV4-1 with TRBJ2-3; the D gene could be TRBD1 or TRBD2 (5 bases each). CDR3 DNA: TGCGCCAGCAGCAAAATAGTGGGACCAAGCACAGATACGCAGTATTTT. Translation: CASSKIVGPSTDTQYF.